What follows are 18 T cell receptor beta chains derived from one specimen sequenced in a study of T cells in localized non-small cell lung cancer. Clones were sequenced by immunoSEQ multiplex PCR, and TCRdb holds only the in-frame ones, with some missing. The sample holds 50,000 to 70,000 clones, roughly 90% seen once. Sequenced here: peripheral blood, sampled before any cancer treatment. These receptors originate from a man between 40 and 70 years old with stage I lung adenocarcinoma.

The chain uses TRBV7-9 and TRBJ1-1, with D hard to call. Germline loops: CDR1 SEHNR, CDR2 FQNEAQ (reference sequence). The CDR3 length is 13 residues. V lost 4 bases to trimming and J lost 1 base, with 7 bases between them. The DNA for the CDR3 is TGTGCCAGCAGCTCGACGGGGAACACTGAAGCTTTCTTT. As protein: CASSSTGNTEAFF.

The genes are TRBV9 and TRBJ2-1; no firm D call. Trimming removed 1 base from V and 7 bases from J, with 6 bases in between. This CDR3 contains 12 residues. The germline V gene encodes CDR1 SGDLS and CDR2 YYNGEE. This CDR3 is CASSVNRNEQFF. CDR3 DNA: TGTGCCAGCAGCGTAAACCGAAATGAGCAGTTCTTC.

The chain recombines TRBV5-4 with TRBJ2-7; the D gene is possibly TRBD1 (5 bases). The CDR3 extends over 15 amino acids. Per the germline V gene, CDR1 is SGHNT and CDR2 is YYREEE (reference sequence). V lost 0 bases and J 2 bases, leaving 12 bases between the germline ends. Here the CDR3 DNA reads TGTGCCAGCAGCTTGGGGCCGCGACAGACCTACGAGCAGTACTTC. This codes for CASSLGPRQTYEQYF.

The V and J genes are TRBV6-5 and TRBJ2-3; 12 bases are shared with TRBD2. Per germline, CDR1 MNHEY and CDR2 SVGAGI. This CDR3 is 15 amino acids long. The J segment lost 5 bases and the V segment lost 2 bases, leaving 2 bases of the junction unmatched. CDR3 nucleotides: TGTGCCAGCAGTTACCTAGCGGGGGGGGGAGATACGCAGTATTTT. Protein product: CASSYLAGGGDTQYF.

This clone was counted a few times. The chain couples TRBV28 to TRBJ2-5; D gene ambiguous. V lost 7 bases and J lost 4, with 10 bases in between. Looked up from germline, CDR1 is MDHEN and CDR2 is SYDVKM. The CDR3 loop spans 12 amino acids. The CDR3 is CASKTVGETQYF. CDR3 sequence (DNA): TGTGCCAGCAAAACCGTCGGAGAGACCCAGTACTTC.

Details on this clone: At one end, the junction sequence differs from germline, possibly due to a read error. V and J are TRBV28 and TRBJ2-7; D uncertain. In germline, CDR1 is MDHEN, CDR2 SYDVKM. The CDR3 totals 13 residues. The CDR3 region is CASRPDLSSEQYF. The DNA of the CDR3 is TGTGCCAGCCGACCGGACCTTTCCTCCGAGCAGTACTTC.

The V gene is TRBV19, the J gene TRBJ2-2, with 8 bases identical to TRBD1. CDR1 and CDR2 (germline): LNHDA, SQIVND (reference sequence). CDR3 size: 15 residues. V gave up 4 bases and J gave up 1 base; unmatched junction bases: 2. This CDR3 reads CASSTGTGNTGELFF. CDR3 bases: TGTGCCAGTAGTACCGGGACAGGGAACACCGGGGAGCTGTTTTTT.

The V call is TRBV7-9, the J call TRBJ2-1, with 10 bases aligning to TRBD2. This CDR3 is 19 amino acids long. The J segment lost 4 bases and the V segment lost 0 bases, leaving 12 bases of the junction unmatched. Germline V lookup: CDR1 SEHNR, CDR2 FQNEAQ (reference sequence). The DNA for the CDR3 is TGTGCCAGCAGCTTAGCCCAGGGGGCTCAACTAGCGGGGTACAATGAGCAGTTCTTC. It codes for CASSLAQGAQLAGYNEQFF.

The CDR3 sequence: CASKAGELFF. The CDR3 bases are TGTGCCAGTAAGGCCGGGGAGCTGTTTTTT. V usage is TRBV19 and J usage is TRBJ2-2; D gene uncertain. The CDR3 totals 10 residues. The V end was cut by 7 bases, the J end by 6 bases, with 3 bases between. Germline V gives CDR1 LNHDA, CDR2 SQIVND (reference sequence).

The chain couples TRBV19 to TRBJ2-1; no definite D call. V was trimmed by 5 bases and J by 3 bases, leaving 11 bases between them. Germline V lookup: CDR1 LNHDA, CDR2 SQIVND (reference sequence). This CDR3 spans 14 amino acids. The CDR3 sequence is CASSSRRSYNEQFF. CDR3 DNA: TGTGCCAGTAGTTCGAGACGTAGCTACAATGAGCAGTTCTTC. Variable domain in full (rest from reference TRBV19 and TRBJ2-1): DGGITQSPKYLFRKEGQNVTLSCEQNLNHDAMYWYRQDPGQGLRLIYYSQIVNDFQKGDIAEGYSVSREKKESFPLTVTSAQKNPTAFYLCASSSRRSYNEQFFGPGTRLTVL.

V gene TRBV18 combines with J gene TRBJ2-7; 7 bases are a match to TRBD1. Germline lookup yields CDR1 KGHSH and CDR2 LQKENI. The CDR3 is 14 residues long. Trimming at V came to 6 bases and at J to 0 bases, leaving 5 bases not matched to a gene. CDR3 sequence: CASSQDRSSYEQYF. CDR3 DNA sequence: TGTGCCAGCTCGCAGGACAGGAGCTCCTACGAGCAGTACTTC.

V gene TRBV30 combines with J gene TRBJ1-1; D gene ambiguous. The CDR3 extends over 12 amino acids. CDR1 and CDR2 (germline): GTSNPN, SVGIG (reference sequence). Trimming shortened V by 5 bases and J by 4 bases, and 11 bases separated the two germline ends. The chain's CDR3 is CAWLHLGTEAFF. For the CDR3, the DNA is TGTGCCTGGCTACATTTGGGCACTGAAGCTTTCTTT. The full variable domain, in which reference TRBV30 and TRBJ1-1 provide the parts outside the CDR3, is SQTIHQWPATLVQPVGSPLSLECTVEGTSNPNLYWYRQAAGRGLQLLFYSVGIGQISSEVPQNLSASRPQDRQFILSSKKLLLSDSGFYLCAWLHLGTEAFFGQGTRLTVV.

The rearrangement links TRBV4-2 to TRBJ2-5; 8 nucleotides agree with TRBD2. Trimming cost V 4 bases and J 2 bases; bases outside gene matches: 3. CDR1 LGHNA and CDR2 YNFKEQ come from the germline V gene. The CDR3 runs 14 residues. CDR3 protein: CASSPRGGQETQYF. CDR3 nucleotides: TGTGCCAGCAGCCCTCGGGGGGGGCAAGAGACCCAGTACTTC.

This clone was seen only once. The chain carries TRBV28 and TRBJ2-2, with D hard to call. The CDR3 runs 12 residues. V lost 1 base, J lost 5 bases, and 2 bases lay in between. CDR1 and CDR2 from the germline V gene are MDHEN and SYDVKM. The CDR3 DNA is TGTGCCAGCAGTTTATTGACCGGGGAGCTGTTTTTT. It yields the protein CASSLLTGELFF.

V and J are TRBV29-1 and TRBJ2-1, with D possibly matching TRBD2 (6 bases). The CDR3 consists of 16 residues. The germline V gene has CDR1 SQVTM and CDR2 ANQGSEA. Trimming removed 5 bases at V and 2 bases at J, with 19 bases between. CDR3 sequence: CSVHLGAGSPYNEQFF. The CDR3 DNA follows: TGCAGCGTTCATCTGGGAGCCGGGAGCCCCTACAATGAGCAGTTCTTC.

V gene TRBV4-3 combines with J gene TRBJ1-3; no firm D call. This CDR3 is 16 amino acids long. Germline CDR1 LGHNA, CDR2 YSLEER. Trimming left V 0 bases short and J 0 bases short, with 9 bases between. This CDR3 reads CASSQENSNSGNTIYF. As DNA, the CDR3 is TGCGCCAGCAGCCAAGAAAACAGCAACTCTGGAAACACCATATATTTT.

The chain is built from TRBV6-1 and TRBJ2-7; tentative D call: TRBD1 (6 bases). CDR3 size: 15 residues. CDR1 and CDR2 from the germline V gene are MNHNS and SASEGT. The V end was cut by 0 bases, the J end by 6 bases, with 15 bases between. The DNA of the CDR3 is TGTGCCAGCAGTGAAGCGCGTACACAGGGAACCGAGCAGTACTTC. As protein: CASSEARTQGTEQYF.

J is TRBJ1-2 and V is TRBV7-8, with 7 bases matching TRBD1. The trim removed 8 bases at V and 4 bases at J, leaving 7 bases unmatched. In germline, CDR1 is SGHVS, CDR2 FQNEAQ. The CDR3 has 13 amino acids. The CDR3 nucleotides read TGTGCCAGCTCGACAGGGAGGAGCTATGGCTACACCTTC. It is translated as CASSTGRSYGYTF.